These 7 T cell receptor beta chains were sequenced from one sample in a study of post-analysis software for immune sequencing data. Notes on the study in general: Elevated frequency relative to controls characterized roughly 5 TRBV segments in patients, TRBV5-6, TRBV5-1 and TRBV20-1 among them.

These receptors have no known antigen. Prepared libraries of TCR beta cDNA carried unique molecular identifiers. Using its own MiXCR run on the PCR reads, TCRdb lists one record per CDR3 protein. The sample holds approximately 360,000 distinct CDR3 sequences, around 33% seen once. Sequenced sample: blood. These receptor sequences come from a girl under 18 with multiple sclerosis.

This clonotype has more than one count but fewer than ten. The V call is TRBV20-1, the J call TRBJ2-3, with D uncertain. The V end lost 1 base, the J end lost 2 bases, and 16 bases lay between the germline ends. Germline V gives CDR1 DFQATT, CDR2 SNEGSKA (reference sequence). The length of the CDR3 is 16 residues. CDR3 protein: CSARGGDPRITDTQYF. Written as DNA, the CDR3 is TGCAGTGCTAGAGGAGGTGATCCTCGGATCACAGATACGCAGTATTTT.

This clonotype has just a few counts. The J gene is TRBJ1-1, the V gene TRBV7-2; D is possibly TRBD1 (6 bases). Germline V gene sequence: CDR1 SGHTA, CDR2 FQGNSA. This CDR3 has 17 residues. V dropped 5 bases and J dropped 0 bases, with 19 bases sitting between them. DNA of the CDR3: TGTGCCAGCAGCCCCGGCGGGACGGGGGCGATGAACACTGAAGCTTTCTTT. Its protein product is CASSPGGTGAMNTEAFF. The variable domain in full, with the rest retrieved from reference TRBV7-2 and TRBJ1-1, is GAGVSQSPSNKVTEKGKDVELRCDPISGHTALYWYRQSLGQGLEFLIYFQGNSAPDKSGLPSDRFSAERTGGSVSTLTIQRTQQEDSAVYLCASSPGGTGAMNTEAFFGQGTRLTVV.

In its sample, this clonotype was seen a few times. This chain connects TRBV6-1 to TRBJ2-5, with 12 bases fitting TRBD1. Germline V gives CDR1 MNHNS, CDR2 SASEGT. This CDR3 contains 15 residues. With V trimmed by 8 bases and J by 5 bases, 9 bases remained unmatched. The CDR3 DNA follows: TGTGCCAGCGCCCGCCTGGGACAGGGGGCTGAGACCCAGTACTTC. This translates into CASARLGQGAETQYF.

Regarding this clonotype: Just one base apart from a much larger clone, this may be a read error. This rearrangement joins TRBV9 to TRBJ2-1; D tentatively fits TRBD1 or TRBD2 (5 bases each). The CDR3 length is 17 residues. Trimming took 0 bases from V and 2 from J, leaving 15 bases between them. The germline gives CDR1 SGDLS, CDR2 YYNGEE. The CDR3: CASSVESGRVPYNEQFF. In DNA, the CDR3 is TGTGCCAGCAGCGTAGAGTCGGGGCGAGTGCCCTACAATGAGCAGTTCTTC.

The CDR3 DNA follows: TGTGCCACCAGTCCAGGGCGCAATGGGTGGTCCGGGGAGCTGTTTTTT. It encodes CATSPGRNGWSGELFF. V is TRBV24-1 and J is TRBJ2-2; a possible D gene is TRBD1 (5 bases). The CDR3 sequence is 16 residues long. Germline CDR1 KGHDR, CDR2 SFDVKD. Trimming shortened V by 6 bases and J by 6 bases, and 19 bases separated the two germline ends.

This clonotype has a handful of counts. The chain combines TRBV7-9 with TRBJ1-6; D may be TRBD1 (5 bases). The germline gives CDR1 SEHNR, CDR2 FQNEAQ (reference sequence). CDR3 length equals 16 residues. The V and J ends lost 0 bases and 2 bases respectively, with 8 bases between them. The chain's CDR3 is CASSLAWGTYNSPLHF. Here the CDR3 DNA reads TGTGCCAGCAGCTTAGCATGGGGGACCTATAATTCACCCCTCCACTTT.

This clonotype was counted only a few times. The chain is built from TRBV20-1 and TRBJ2-1, with D possibly TRBD2 on 6 matching bases. Per germline, CDR1 DFQATT and CDR2 SNEGSKA (reference sequence). This CDR3 comprises 15 residues. V lost 0 bases, J lost 0 bases, and 9 bases lay in between. CDR3 protein: CSARESGSSYNEQFF. In DNA, the CDR3 is TGCAGTGCTAGAGAATCCGGGAGCTCCTACAATGAGCAGTTCTTC.